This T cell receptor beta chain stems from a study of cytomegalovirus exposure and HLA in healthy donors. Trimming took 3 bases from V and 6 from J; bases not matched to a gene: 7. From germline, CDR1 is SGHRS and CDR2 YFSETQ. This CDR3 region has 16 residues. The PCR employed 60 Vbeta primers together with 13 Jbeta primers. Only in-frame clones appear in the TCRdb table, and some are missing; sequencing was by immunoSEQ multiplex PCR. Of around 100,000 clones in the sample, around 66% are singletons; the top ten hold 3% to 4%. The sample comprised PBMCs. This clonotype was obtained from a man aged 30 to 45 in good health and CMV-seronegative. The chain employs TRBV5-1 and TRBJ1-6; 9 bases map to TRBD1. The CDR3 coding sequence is TGCGCCAGCAGCTCGCCGGGACAGGGAAGTAATTCACCCCTCCACTTT. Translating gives CASSSPGQGSNSPLHF.